A single sample is the source of the 23 T cell receptor beta chains below, sequenced in a study of siplizumab effects on memory and regulatory T cells. The data were produced by immunoSEQ multiplex PCR, yet TCRdb's version contains in-frame clones alone and is incomplete. The sample yields over 60,000 clones, about 90% seen once. The sequencing input was CD8+ T cells sorted from blood. The receptor set was obtained from a human donor in good health.

The chain couples TRBV2 to TRBJ2-1; 14 nucleotides match TRBD2. The CDR3 is 13 amino acids. Germline trimming cut 9 bases from V and 6 bases from J; bases unmatched to any gene: 1. The V gene's germline CDR1 is SNHLY and CDR2 FYNNEI. DNA for the CDR3: TGTGCCAGTGGACTAGCGGGAGGCAATGAGCAGTTCTTC. Translated, it gives CASGLAGGNEQFF.

The chain is built from TRBV7-9 and TRBJ2-7; D is uncertain. The V gene's germline CDR1 is SEHNR and CDR2 FQNEAQ (reference sequence). The V gene lost 5 bases and the J gene lost 1 base, with 12 bases spanning the gap. This CDR3 spans 14 amino acids. CDR3 loop: CASSLSTLSYEQYF. CDR3 bases: TGTGCCAGCAGCCTCAGTACCTTGTCCTACGAGCAGTACTTC.

This sequence joins TRBV9 and TRBJ2-2; D call uncertain. Between the trimmed V and J ends, which lost 0 bases and 5 bases, there was a span of 5 bases. CDR1 is SGDLS, CDR2 YYNGEE, per germline. This CDR3 is built from 13 residues. The CDR3: CASSVGMTGELFF. The CDR3 DNA sequence: TGTGCCAGCAGCGTAGGCATGACCGGGGAGCTGTTTTTT.

The chain is built from TRBV7-9 and TRBJ1-1; D possibly corresponds to TRBD1 (5 bases). The CDR3 length is 12 residues. The germline gives CDR1 SEHNR, CDR2 FQNEAQ (reference sequence). V lost 6 bases and J 1 base, leaving 6 bases between the germline ends. In DNA form, the CDR3 reads TGTGCCAGCAGTGGGGCGAACACTGAAGCTTTCTTT. The encoded protein is CASSGANTEAFF.

The rearrangement uses TRBV19 and TRBJ1-1, with D tentatively TRBD1 (5 bases). The length of the CDR3 is 15 residues. The germline V gene encodes CDR1 LNHDA and CDR2 SQIVND (reference sequence). The V end lost 6 bases, the J end lost 0 bases, and 14 bases lay between the germline ends. In nucleotides, the CDR3 is TGTGCCAGTAGCCCAGGGTGGGCAGTGAACACTGAAGCTTTCTTT. Its translation: CASSPGWAVNTEAFF.

With respect to this clone: A junction boundary mismatches the germline segment, possibly from a read error. The CDR3 loop is CASSLVGSYEQYF. The CDR3 coding sequence is TGTGCCAGCAGCTTGGTAGGTTCCTACGAGCAGTACTTC. J is TRBJ2-7 and V is TRBV5-3, with unresolved D. TRBV5-3 is noted as an ORF with a role that remains uncertain. This CDR3 has 13 amino acids.

The V and J genes are TRBV7-3 and TRBJ2-1; no clear D. This CDR3 contains 14 residues. CDR1 SGHTA and CDR2 FQGTGA come from the germline V gene. Trimming removed 0 bases from V and 3 bases from J, with 6 bases in between. The CDR3 loop reads CASSLTLSYNEQFF. For the CDR3, the DNA is TGTGCCAGCAGCTTAACGTTGAGCTACAATGAGCAGTTCTTC.

V is TRBV19 and J is TRBJ1-1; a possible D gene is TRBD1 (6 bases). The CDR3 consists of 12 residues. Germline V gives CDR1 LNHDA, CDR2 SQIVND (reference sequence). The V and J ends lost 10 bases and 11 bases respectively, with 20 bases between them. CDR3 region: CATQRGDSPAFF. CDR3 DNA: TGTGCCACTCAGAGGGGGGACTCGCCGGCTTTCTTT.

V is TRBV4-2 and J is TRBJ2-7; either TRBD1 or TRBD2 may fit D (5 bases each). Germline V lookup: CDR1 LGHNA, CDR2 YNFKEQ. The CDR3 runs to 14 residues. V was trimmed by 4 bases and J by 6 bases, leaving 16 bases between them. The CDR3 reads CASSPAAGTSEQYF. DNA for the CDR3: TGTGCCAGCAGCCCTGCAGCCGGGACCTCCGAGCAGTACTTC.

The rearrangement links TRBV14 to TRBJ2-7; D gene uncertain. V lost 6 bases, J lost 0 bases, and 18 bases lay in between. Germline-derived CDR1 and CDR2 are SGHDN and FVKESK. CDR3 length: 16 amino acids. CDR3 in DNA: TGTGCCAGCAGGGCCTCGGACGTACTGAGCTCCTACGAGCAGTACTTC. Its protein product is CASRASDVLSSYEQYF.

The V and J genes are TRBV6-5 and TRBJ1-6; a possible D gene is TRBD1 (5 bases). Germline V lookup: CDR1 MNHEY, CDR2 SVGAGI. The CDR3 spans 13 residues. V lost 2 bases, J lost 7 bases, and 6 bases lay in between. CDR3: CASSYQGNSPLHF. In DNA, the CDR3 is TGTGCCAGCAGTTACCAGGGCAATTCACCCCTCCACTTT.

The chain carries TRBV27 and TRBJ1-1; TRBD1 aligns across 7 bases. V shed 0 bases and J 7 bases; nucleotides not matched to a gene: 5. The V gene's germline CDR1 is MNHEY and CDR2 SMNVEV (reference sequence). The CDR3 has 14 residues. CDR3 DNA sequence: TGTGCCAGCAGTTTATCAGGGGGCGCAAGTGAAGCTTTCTTT. It translates to CASSLSGGASEAFF.

This clone came up once. The rearrangement links TRBV14 to TRBJ1-2; D unresolved. Trimming shortened V by 1 base and J by 8 bases, and 11 bases separated the two germline ends. The CDR3 contains 13 residues. Germline V gene sequence: CDR1 SGHDN, CDR2 FVKESK. CDR3 region: CASSQVGLSGYTF. CDR3 nucleotide sequence: TGTGCCAGCAGCCAAGTCGGTCTCAGCGGCTACACCTTC. The full variable domain, completed using reference TRBV14 and TRBJ1-2, is EAGVTQFPSHSVIEKGQTVTLRCDPISGHDNLYWYRRVMGKEIKFLLHFVKESKQDESGMPNNRFLAERTGGTYSTLKVQPAELEDSGVYFCASSQVGLSGYTFGSGTRLTVV.

As for this clone: One junction end does not reproduce the germline sequence, and a read error may be involved. The chain uses TRBV4-1 and TRBJ2-7; 7 bases are shared with TRBD1. CDR1 and CDR2 (germline): MGHRA, YSYEKL. CDR3 length: 13 amino acids. The CDR3 protein is CVSSPRDSYEQYF. As DNA, the CDR3 is TGCGTCAGCAGCCCTAGGGACAGCTACGAGCAGTACTTC.

The J gene is TRBJ1-1, the V gene TRBV19; D not resolved. The V and J ends lost 1 base and 1 base respectively, with 4 bases between them. Germline V gene data show CDR1 as LNHDA and CDR2 as SQIVND (reference sequence). The CDR3 length is 13 residues. The DNA for the CDR3 is TGTGCCAGTAGTATAGGCAAGAACACTGAAGCTTTCTTT. Translation: CASSIGKNTEAFF.

This rearrangement joins TRBV29-1 to TRBJ1-1; a weak D match, TRBD1 (6 bases). V lost 6 bases and J 5 bases, leaving 7 bases between the germline ends. Germline lookup yields CDR1 SQVTM and CDR2 ANQGSEA. The CDR3 runs to 10 residues. Written as DNA, the CDR3 is TGCAGCGTCACAGGGACTGAAGCTTTCTTT. Amino acids: CSVTGTEAFF. Full variable domain (remainder filled in from reference TRBV29-1 and TRBJ1-1): SAVISQKPSRDICQRGTSLTIQCQVDSQVTMMFWYRQQPGQSLTLIATANQGSEATYESGFVIDKFPISRPNLTFSTLTVSNMSPEDSSIYLCSVTGTEAFFGQGTRLTVV.

This chain connects TRBV30 to TRBJ2-7; D is unresolved. Trimming shortened V by 7 bases and J by 0 bases, and 19 bases separated the two germline ends. This CDR3 has 15 amino acids. The germline V gene encodes CDR1 GTSNPN and CDR2 SVGIG (reference sequence). The CDR3 DNA follows: TGTGCCTCCCGGCAGAGTGGGGTAGGCTCCTACGAGCAGTACTTC. Its translation: CASRQSGVGSYEQYF.

The chain carries TRBV6-5 and TRBJ1-5; D is unclear. Trimming removed 0 bases at V and 5 bases at J, with 5 bases between. The CDR3 runs 13 residues. Per germline, CDR1 MNHEY and CDR2 SVGAGI. DNA for the CDR3: TGTGCCAGCAGTTACTCAATTTATCAGCCCCAGCATTTT. It translates to CASSYSIYQPQHF.

The chain links TRBV2 to TRBJ2-2; D is unclear. Trimming took 10 bases from V and 3 from J, leaving 15 bases between them. Germline V gene sequence: CDR1 SNHLY, CDR2 FYNNEI. The CDR3 consists of 14 residues. CDR3 nucleotide sequence: TGTGCCACTGAGCCCACCCGATACACCGGGGAGCTGTTTTTT. Residues: CATEPTRYTGELFF.

This chain connects TRBV4-1 to TRBJ2-3, with D perhaps given as TRBD1 or TRBD2 (5 bases each). Germline V lookup: CDR1 MGHRA, CDR2 YSYEKL. V lost 1 base and J lost 6, with 17 bases in between. This CDR3 spans 16 amino acids. The CDR3 reads CASSQAGGTSLDTQYF. The CDR3 coding sequence is TGCGCCAGCAGCCAAGCGGGTGGGACGAGCTTGGATACGCAGTATTTT.

V and J are TRBV28 and TRBJ2-2; 7 bases align to TRBD2. The CDR3 contains 15 residues. Trimming removed 1 base from V and 6 bases from J; junction bases left unmatched: 5. CDR1 and CDR2 (germline): MDHEN, SYDVKM. As DNA, the CDR3 is TGTGCCAGCAGTTTATCAGGACTAGGGGCCGGGGAGCTGTTTTTT. This sequence encodes CASSLSGLGAGELFF.

For this clone: Other DNA sequences in the sample encode the same CDR3. This chain joins TRBV6-6 and TRBJ1-4; D is unresolved. The length of the CDR3 is 12 residues. V dropped 2 bases and J dropped 8 bases, with 6 bases sitting between them. Germline V gene sequence: CDR1 MNHNY, CDR2 SVGAGI (reference sequence). CDR3 residues: CASSYIGEKLFF. CDR3 bases: TGTGCCAGCAGTTACATTGGGGAAAAACTGTTTTTT.

V gene TRBV4-1 combines with J gene TRBJ1-2; TRBD1 is a possible D gene (5 bases). Looked up from germline, CDR1 is MGHRA and CDR2 is YSYEKL. CDR3 length equals 14 residues. Trimming stripped 2 bases from V and 3 bases from J, with 10 bases between. For the CDR3, the DNA is TGCGCCAGCAGCCAAAGTCCAGGGTACTATGGCTACACCTTC. Translated: CASSQSPGYYGYTF.